Listed below are T cell receptor beta chains from one sample, sequenced in a study of OX40 agonist ivuxolimab in advanced cancers. Here immunoSEQ multiplex PCR was the method, and the copy in TCRdb shows in-frame clones only, minus some. Of roughly 27,000 clones in the sample, roughly 79% were seen once. Sequencing was performed on CD4+ or CD8+ T cells sorted from blood, taken in a trial of the OX40 agonist ivuxolimab. These receptors were obtained from an adult with an advanced solid tumor such as melanoma, head and neck, liver or kidney cancer. Each CDR3 is given with its conserved first and last residue. A D gene is named only where the DNA matches it firmly. For some rows the clone size is stated as once, few or many, or as a class when expanded; others skip it.

TRBV28	-	15	TRBD2	TRBJ2-3	CASSYGRASTDTQYF	TGTGCCAGCAGTTATGGGAGGGCCAGCACAGATACGCAGTATTTT
TRBV6-1	once	15	-	TRBJ1-6	CASQDGDSYNSPLHF	TGTGCCAGCCAGGACGGTGACTCCTATAATTCACCCCTCCACTTT
TRBV7-9	-	16	TRBD1	TRBJ2-1	CASSPSGRGPYNEQFF	TGTGCCAGCAGCCCCAGTGGCAGGGGGCCGTACAATGAGCAGTTCTTC
TRBV5-4	-	14	TRBD2	TRBJ2-7	CASSSGTSGRSQYF	TGTGCCAGCAGCTCCGGGACTAGCGGGAGGTCACAGTACTTC
TRBV4-1	-	18	-	TRBJ2-3	CASSPQPGGTLGPDTQYF	TGCGCCAGCAGCCCCCAACCGGGCGGAACCTTGGGCCCAGATACGCAGTATTTT
TRBV19	-	14	-	TRBJ1-1	CASKGAGTYTEAFF	TGTGCCAGTAAAGGGGCAGGGACGTACACTGAAGCTTTCTTT
TRBV6-5	-	14	-	TRBJ2-1	CASSVEGIYNEQFF	TGTGCCAGCAGCGTCGAGGGAATCTACAATGAGCAGTTCTTC
TRBV10-1	-	15	TRBD1	TRBJ2-7	CASSERRGQSYEQYF	TGCGCCAGCAGTGAGCGTCGGGGACAGTCCTACGAGCAGTACTTC
TRBV29-1	-	11	-	TRBJ2-7	CSVEAGGEQYF	TGCAGCGTTGAGGCCGGAGGCGAGCAGTACTTC
TRBV5-6	-	12	-	TRBJ1-2	CASSLFNYGYTF	TGTGCCAGCAGCTTGTTTAACTATGGCTACACCTTC
TRBV6-5	-	14	-	TRBJ1-5	CASSLGRGLEPQHF	TGTGCCAGCAGTTTGGGGAGAGGACTCGAGCCCCAGCATTTT
TRBV13	-	20	TRBD2	TRBJ2-1	CASSYPWQGAGAGGLNEQFF	TGTGCCAGCAGCTACCCCTGGCAGGGCGCAGGAGCGGGAGGGTTGAATGAGCAGTTCTTC
TRBV7-9	-	16	-	TRBJ1-3	CASTLGVRSSGNTIYF	TGTGCCAGCACCCTAGGGGTCCGGAGCTCTGGAAACACCATATATTTT
TRBV12-5	few	15	TRBD1	TRBJ2-1	CASGPDGDRAYEQFF	TGTGCTAGTGGTCCGGATGGGGACAGGGCTTATGAGCAGTTCTTC
TRBV9	medium-sized	15	-	TRBJ2-3	CASSVEGGDTDTQYF	TGTGCCAGCAGCGTAGAAGGAGGGGACACAGATACGCAGTATTTT
TRBV27	-	13	-	TRBJ2-7	CASSLGLSYEQYF	TGTGCCAGCAGTTTAGGACTCTCCTACGAGCAGTACTTC
TRBV2	-	15	TRBD1	TRBJ1-2	CASRERTGLNSGYTF	TGTGCCAGCAGAGAGAGGACAGGGCTGAATTCAGGCTACACCTTC
TRBV4-1	-	17	-	TRBJ2-2	CASSQFVGTTNTGELFF	TGCGCCAGCAGCCAATTCGTCGGGACAACGAACACCGGGGAGCTGTTTTTT
TRBV7-9	once	15	TRBD1	TRBJ2-5	CASSPPDRDQETQYF	TGTGCCAGCAGCCCTCCAGACAGGGACCAAGAGACCCAGTACTTC
TRBV9	-	15	-	TRBJ2-1	CASSVDGLSYNEQFF	TGTGCCAGCAGCGTAGATGGGTTGTCCTACAATGAGCAGTTCTTC
TRBV7-2	-	15	-	TRBJ2-7	CASSLAPGGLYEQYF	TGTGCCAGCAGCTTAGCGCCCGGGGGGCTCTACGAGCAGTACTTC
TRBV4-1	-	14	-	TRBJ1-1	CASSQTGRGTEAFF	TGCGCCAGCAGCCAAACAGGGAGGGGAACTGAAGCTTTCTTT
TRBV30	few	13	-	TRBJ2-1	CAWRGLGYNEQFF	TGTGCCTGGAGAGGCTTAGGGTACAATGAGCAGTTCTTC
TRBV4-1	-	14	-	TRBJ1-5	CASSQGGRSQPQHF	TGCGCCAGCAGCCAAGGGGGCAGAAGTCAGCCCCAGCATTTT
TRBV11-2	-	12	-	TRBJ1-1	CASSSGNTEAFF	TGTGCCAGCAGCTCGGGGAACACTGAAGCTTTCTTT
TRBV29-1	-	13	TRBD1	TRBJ2-7	CSARGGPTYEQYF	TGCAGCGCACGAGGGGGCCCCACCTACGAGCAGTACTTC
TRBV2	few	15	-	TRBJ1-2	CASSTTELTNYGYTF	TGTGCCAGCAGTACAACAGAACTCACTAACTATGGCTACACCTTC
TRBV11-2	-	15	TRBD2	TRBJ2-5	CASSQTSGGEETQYF	TGTGCCAGCAGCCAGACTAGCGGGGGGGAAGAGACCCAGTACTTC
TRBV4-1	once	15	-	TRBJ1-5	CASSWPGESNQPQHF	TGCGCCAGCAGCTGGCCCGGGGAGAGCAATCAGCCCCAGCATTTT
TRBV29-1	-	13	TRBD1	TRBJ1-2	CSVADRTNYGYTF	TGCAGCGTCGCGGACAGGACAAACTATGGCTACACCTTC
TRBV28	-	14	-	TRBJ1-5	CASSLRGEGQPQHF	TGTGCCAGCAGTTTGAGAGGGGAGGGACAGCCCCAGCATTTT
TRBV11-3	-	15	TRBD1	TRBJ1-1	CASSLAGQGLTEAFF	TGTGCCAGCAGCTTAGCAGGACAGGGTTTGACTGAAGCTTTCTTT
TRBV18	-	15	-	TRBJ2-7	CASSQEDRIDYEQYF	TGTGCCAGCTCACAAGAAGACAGGATCGACTACGAGCAGTACTTC
TRBV7-8	-	17	TRBD1	TRBJ1-1	CASSLDGTGVAYTEAFF	TGTGCCAGCAGCTTAGACGGGACAGGGGTTGCGTACACTGAAGCTTTCTTT
TRBV5-1	-	14	TRBD2	TRBJ2-1	CASSLLAATNEQFF	TGCGCCAGCAGCTTACTAGCGGCAACCAATGAGCAGTTCTTC
TRBV28	-	15	-	TRBJ2-3	CASSSRDPDEDTQYF	TGTGCCAGCAGTTCCCGGGACCCGGATGAGGATACGCAGTATTTT
TRBV9	once	16	TRBD2	TRBJ2-7	CASSEYSGAKPYEQYF	TGTGCCAGCAGTGAATATAGCGGGGCTAAGCCTTACGAGCAGTACTTC
TRBV13	once	15	-	TRBJ2-7	CASSLESAVSDEQYF	TGTGCCAGCAGCTTAGAATCGGCAGTTTCTGACGAGCAGTACTTC
TRBV7-2	-	17	-	TRBJ1-2	CASSLPIGQSFAYGYTF	TGTGCCAGCAGCCTACCAATTGGACAGAGCTTCGCATATGGCTACACCTTC
TRBV5-1	-	15	-	TRBJ1-1	CASSLGRGGSTEAFF	TGCGCCAGCAGCTTGGGGCGCGGGGGGTCCACTGAAGCTTTCTTT
TRBV28	-	15	TRBD2	TRBJ2-7	CASSFGSSGTYEQYF	TGTGCCAGCAGTTTCGGCTCTAGCGGGACCTACGAGCAGTACTTC
TRBV7-9	-	12	-	TRBJ2-1	CASSLSYNEQFF	TGTGCCAGCAGCTTATCCTACAATGAGCAGTTCTTC
TRBV9	-	15	-	TRBJ2-2	CASSPPPSSTGELFF	TGTGCCAGCAGCCCGCCCCCGTCCAGCACCGGGGAGCTGTTTTTT
TRBV7-6	-	14	TRBD1	TRBJ1-2	CASSPGQGVGGYTF	TGTGCCAGCAGCCCAGGACAGGGGGTCGGCGGCTACACCTTC
TRBV4-1	few	13	-	TRBJ2-3	CASSLEGTDTQYF	TGCGCCAGCAGCCTGGAGGGCACAGATACGCAGTATTTT
TRBV23-1	-	13	-	TRBJ2-7	CASSQPGTAGQYF	TGCGCCAGCAGTCAACCCGGGACAGCGGGGCAGTACTTC
TRBV19	once	14	-	TRBJ1-2	CASKGGRPNYGYTF	TGTGCCAGTAAGGGCGGCAGACCTAACTATGGCTACACCTTC
TRBV11-2	-	12	TRBD1	TRBJ2-1	CASSQGQNEQFF	TGTGCCAGCAGCCAGGGACAGAATGAGCAGTTCTTC
TRBV7-9	-	16	TRBD2	TRBJ2-7	CASSPRTSGISYEQYF	TGTGCCAGCAGCCCCAGGACTAGCGGGATCTCCTACGAGCAGTACTTC
TRBV15	-	15	-	TRBJ1-3	CATSRDLGEGNTIYF	TGTGCCACCAGCAGAGATCTTGGAGAGGGAAACACCATATATTTT
TRBV7-9	-	12	-	TRBJ1-1	CASSPRPPEAFF	TGTGCCAGCAGTCCTCGTCCCCCCGAAGCTTTCTTT